This note documents a single TCR beta chain sequence. The germline gives CDR1 MNHEY, CDR2 SVGAGI. CDR3 size: 16 residues. The V and J ends lost 4 bases and 6 bases respectively, with 16 bases between them. This entry belongs to a study of blood T cell repertoires in COVID-19. On the study more broadly: Both acute and convalescent COVID-19 samples were obtained from the United States, Italy and Spain. T cells, B-cell-depleted T cells, or PBMCs supplied cDNA or gDNA.

In the original processing: Counts of nucleated cells, estimated from reference gene primer amplification, were obtained. Here immunoSEQ multiplex PCR was the method, and the copy in TCRdb shows in-frame clones only, minus some. That table gives V, J and clone size, and the DNA gave D and trimming. Of approximately 300,000 clones listed, nearly 90% were seen once; the top ten hold about 1%. In Seattle, patients joined the study during active infection and were tracked longitudinally. The origin of this receptor is a woman aged 40 to 49 with COVID-19, enrolled during active disease. The V call is TRBV6-5, the J call TRBJ1-6; D gene unclear. The sample comprised peripheral blood. The CDR3 is CASSLASSGSNSPLHF. DNA of the CDR3: TGTGCCAGCAGTTTAGCATCCTCGGGGTCTAATTCACCCCTCCACTTT.